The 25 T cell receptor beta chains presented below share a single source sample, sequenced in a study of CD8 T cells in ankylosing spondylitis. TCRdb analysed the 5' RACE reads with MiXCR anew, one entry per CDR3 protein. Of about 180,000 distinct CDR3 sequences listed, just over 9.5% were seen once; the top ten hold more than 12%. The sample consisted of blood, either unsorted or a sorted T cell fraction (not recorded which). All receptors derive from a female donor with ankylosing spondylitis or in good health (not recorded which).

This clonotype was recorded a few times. CDR3 sequence: CASSQGDRGPRHYNEQFF. The DNA for the CDR3 is TGCGCCAGCAGCCAAGGGGATCGTGGACCCCGCCATTACAATGAGCAGTTCTTC. V usage is TRBV4-3 and J usage is TRBJ2-1, with D unclear. In germline, CDR1 is LGHNA, CDR2 YSLEER. This CDR3 is built from 18 residues. V lost 1 base, J lost 4 bases, and 20 bases lay in between.

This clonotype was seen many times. CDR3 amino acids: CSVAGANTEAFF. The CDR3 DNA is TGCAGCGTTGCAGGGGCGAACACTGAAGCTTTCTTT. The V and J genes are TRBV29-1 and TRBJ1-1, with D maybe TRBD1 (6 bases). The V gene lost 4 bases and the J gene lost 1 base, with 7 bases spanning the gap. This CDR3 contains 12 residues. From germline, CDR1 is SQVTM and CDR2 ANQGSEA. The variable domain in full, completed from reference TRBV29-1 and TRBJ1-1, reads SAVISQKPSRDICQRGTSLTIQCQVDSQVTMMFWYRQQPGQSLTLIATANQGSEATYESGFVIDKFPISRPNLTFSTLTVSNMSPEDSSIYLCSVAGANTEAFFGQGTRLTVV.

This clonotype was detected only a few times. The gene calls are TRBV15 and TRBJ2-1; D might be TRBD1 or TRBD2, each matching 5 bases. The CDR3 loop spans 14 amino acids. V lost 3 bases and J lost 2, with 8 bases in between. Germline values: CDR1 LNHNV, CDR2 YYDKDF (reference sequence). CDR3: CATSRRGTYNEQFF. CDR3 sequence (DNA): TGTGCCACCAGCAGGAGGGGTACCTACAATGAGCAGTTCTTC. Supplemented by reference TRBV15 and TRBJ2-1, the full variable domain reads DAMVIQNPRYQVTQFGKPVTLSCSQTLNHNVMYWYQQKSSQAPKLLFHYYDKDFNNEADTPDNFQSRRPNTSFCFLDIRSPGLGDTAMYLCATSRRGTYNEQFFGPGTRLTVL.

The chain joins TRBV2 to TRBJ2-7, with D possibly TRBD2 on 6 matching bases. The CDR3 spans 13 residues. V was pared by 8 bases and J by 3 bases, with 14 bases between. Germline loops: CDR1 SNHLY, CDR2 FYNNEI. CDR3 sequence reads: CASEPGSGYEQYF. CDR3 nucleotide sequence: TGTGCCAGCGAGCCCGGGAGCGGCTACGAGCAGTACTTC. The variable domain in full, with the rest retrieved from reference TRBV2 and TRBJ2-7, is EPEVTQTPSHQVTQMGQEVILRCVPISNHLYFYWYRQILGQKVEFLVSFYNNEISEKSEIFDDQFSVERPDGSNFTLKIRSTKLEDSAMYFCASEPGSGYEQYFGPGTRLTVT.

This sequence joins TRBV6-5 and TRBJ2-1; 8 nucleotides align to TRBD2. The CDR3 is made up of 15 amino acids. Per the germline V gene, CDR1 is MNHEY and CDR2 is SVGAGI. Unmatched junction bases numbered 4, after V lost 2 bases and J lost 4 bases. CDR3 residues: CASSYMASGYNEQFF. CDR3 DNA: TGTGCCAGCAGTTACATGGCTAGCGGGTACAATGAGCAGTTCTTC.

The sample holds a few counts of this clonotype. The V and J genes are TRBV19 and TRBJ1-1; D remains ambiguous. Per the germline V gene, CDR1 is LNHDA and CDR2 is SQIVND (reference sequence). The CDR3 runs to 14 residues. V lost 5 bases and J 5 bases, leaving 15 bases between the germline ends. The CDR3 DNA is TGTGCCAGTAGTTCGGCAGGCCCCAGGACTGAAGCTTTCTTT. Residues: CASSSAGPRTEAFF.

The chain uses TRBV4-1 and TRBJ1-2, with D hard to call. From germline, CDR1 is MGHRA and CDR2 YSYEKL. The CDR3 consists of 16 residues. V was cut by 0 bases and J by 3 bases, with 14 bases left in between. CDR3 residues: CASSQEYRWEYYGYTF. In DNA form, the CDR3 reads TGCGCCAGCAGCCAAGAATATAGATGGGAGTACTATGGCTACACCTTC.

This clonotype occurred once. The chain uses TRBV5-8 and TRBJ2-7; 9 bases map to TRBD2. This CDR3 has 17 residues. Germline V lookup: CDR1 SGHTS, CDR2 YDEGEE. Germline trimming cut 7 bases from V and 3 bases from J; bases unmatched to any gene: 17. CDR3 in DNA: TGTGCCAGCGGCCGGGACGCTCTGGGACTAGCCCTCTACGAGCAGTACTTC. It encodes CASGRDALGLALYEQYF.

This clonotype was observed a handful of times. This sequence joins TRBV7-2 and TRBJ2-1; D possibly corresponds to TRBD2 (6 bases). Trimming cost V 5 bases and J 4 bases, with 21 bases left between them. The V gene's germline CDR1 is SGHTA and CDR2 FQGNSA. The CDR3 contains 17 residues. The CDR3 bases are TGTGCCAGCAGCCCGAATGTGGGGACTTACACTTACAATGAGCAGTTCTTC. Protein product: CASSPNVGTYTYNEQFF. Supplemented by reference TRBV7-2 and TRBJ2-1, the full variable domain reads GAGVSQSPSNKVTEKGKDVELRCDPISGHTALYWYRQSLGQGLEFLIYFQGNSAPDKSGLPSDRFSAERTGGSVSTLTIQRTQQEDSAVYLCASSPNVGTYTYNEQFFGPGTRLTVL.

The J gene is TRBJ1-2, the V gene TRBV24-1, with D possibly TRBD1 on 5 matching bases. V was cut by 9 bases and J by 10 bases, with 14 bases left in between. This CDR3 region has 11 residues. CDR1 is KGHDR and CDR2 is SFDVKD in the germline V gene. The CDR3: CATCPAGLYTF. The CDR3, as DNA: TGTGCCACCTGCCCGGCGGGGCTCTACACCTTC.

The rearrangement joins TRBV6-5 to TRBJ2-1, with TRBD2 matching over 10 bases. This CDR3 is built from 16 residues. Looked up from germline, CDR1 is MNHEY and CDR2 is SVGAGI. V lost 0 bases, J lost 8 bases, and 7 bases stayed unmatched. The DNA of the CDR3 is TGTGCCAGCAGTTACTCCCCAGCGGGAGGGCCCTATGAGCAGTTCTTC. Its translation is CASSYSPAGGPYEQFF.

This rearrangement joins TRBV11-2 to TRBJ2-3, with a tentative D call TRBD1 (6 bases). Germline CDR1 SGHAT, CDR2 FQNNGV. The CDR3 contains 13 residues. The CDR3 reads CAAKRDNTDTQYF. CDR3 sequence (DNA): TGTGCAGCCAAACGGGACAACACAGATACGCAGTATTTT. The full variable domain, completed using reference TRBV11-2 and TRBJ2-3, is EAGVAQSPRYKIIEKRQSVAFWCNPISGHATLYWYQQILGQGPKLLIQFQNNGVVDDSQLPKDRFSAERLKGVDSTLKIQPAKLEDSAVYLCAAKRDNTDTQYFGPGTRLTVL.

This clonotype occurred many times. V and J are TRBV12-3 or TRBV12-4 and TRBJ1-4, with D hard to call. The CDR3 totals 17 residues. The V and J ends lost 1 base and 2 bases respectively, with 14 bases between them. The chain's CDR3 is CASSLVGPAGTNEKLFF. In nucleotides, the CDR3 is TGTGCCAGCAGTTTAGTAGGGCCCGCGGGGACTAATGAAAAACTGTTTTTT.

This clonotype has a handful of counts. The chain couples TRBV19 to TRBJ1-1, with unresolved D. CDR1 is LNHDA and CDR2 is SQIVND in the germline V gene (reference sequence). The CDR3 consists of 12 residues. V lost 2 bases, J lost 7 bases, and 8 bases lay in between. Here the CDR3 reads CASSIMGFEAFF. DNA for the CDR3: TGTGCCAGTAGTATAATGGGGTTTGAAGCTTTCTTT.

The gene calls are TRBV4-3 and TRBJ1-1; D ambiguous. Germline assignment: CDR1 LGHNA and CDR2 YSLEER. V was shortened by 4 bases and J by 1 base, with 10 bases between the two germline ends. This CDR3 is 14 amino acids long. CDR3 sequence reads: CASSPYRGNTEAFF. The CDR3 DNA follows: TGCGCCAGCAGCCCTTATCGAGGGAACACTGAAGCTTTCTTT.

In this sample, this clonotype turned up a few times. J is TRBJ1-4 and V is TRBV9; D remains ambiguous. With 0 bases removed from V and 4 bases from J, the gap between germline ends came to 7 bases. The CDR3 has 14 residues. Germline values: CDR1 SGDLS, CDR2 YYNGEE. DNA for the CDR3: TGTGCCAGCAGCGTAGGGGGAGGTAATGAAAAACTGTTTTTT. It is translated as CASSVGGGNEKLFF.

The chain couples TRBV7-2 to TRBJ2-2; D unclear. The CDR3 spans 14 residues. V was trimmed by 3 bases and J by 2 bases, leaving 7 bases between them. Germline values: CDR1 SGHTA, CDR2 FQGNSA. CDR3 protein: CASSFGYNTGELFF. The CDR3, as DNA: TGTGCCAGCAGCTTTGGGTATAACACCGGGGAGCTGTTTTTT.

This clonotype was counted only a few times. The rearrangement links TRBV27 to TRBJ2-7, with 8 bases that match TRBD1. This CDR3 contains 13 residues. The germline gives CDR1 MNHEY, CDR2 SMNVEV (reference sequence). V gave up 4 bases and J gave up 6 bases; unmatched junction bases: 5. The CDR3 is CASSWRQGSEQYF. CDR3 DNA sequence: TGTGCCAGCAGTTGGAGACAGGGGTCCGAGCAGTACTTC.

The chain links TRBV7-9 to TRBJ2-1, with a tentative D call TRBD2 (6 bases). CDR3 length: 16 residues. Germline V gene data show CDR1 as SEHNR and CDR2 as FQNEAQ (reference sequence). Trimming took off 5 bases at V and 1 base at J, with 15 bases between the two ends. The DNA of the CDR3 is TGTGCCAGCAGCCCCCCCGGGGGAAAATCCTACAATGAGCAGTTCTTC. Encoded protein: CASSPPGGKSYNEQFF.

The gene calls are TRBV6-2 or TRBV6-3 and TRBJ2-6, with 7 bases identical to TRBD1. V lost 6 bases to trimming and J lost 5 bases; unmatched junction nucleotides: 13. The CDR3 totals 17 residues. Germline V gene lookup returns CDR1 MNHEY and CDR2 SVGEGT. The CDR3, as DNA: TGTGCCAGCAGCCAGCCACTCAGGGGGTCCAGGGCCAACGTCCTGACTTTC. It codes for CASSQPLRGSRANVLTF.

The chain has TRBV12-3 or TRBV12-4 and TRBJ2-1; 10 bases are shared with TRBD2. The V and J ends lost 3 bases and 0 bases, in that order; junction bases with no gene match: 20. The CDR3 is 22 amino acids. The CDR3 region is CASSLLSGTSAGRRVSYNEQFF. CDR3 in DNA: TGTGCCAGCAGTTTGCTATCCGGGACTAGCGCTGGTCGGAGGGTCTCCTACAATGAGCAGTTCTTC.

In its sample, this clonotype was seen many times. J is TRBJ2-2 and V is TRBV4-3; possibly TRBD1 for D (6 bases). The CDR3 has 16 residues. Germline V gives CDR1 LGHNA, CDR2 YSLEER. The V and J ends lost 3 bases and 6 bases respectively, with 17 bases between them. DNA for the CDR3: TGCGCCAGCAGCCACGAGCTTTGGGGGCGAGCCGGGGAGCTGTTTTTT. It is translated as CASSHELWGRAGELFF.

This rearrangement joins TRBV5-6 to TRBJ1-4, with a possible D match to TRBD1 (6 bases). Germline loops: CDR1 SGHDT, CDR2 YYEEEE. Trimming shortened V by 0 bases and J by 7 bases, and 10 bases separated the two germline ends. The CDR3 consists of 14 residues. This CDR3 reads CASSLGTVGEKLFF. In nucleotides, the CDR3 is TGTGCCAGCAGCTTGGGGACAGTCGGTGAAAAACTGTTTTTT.

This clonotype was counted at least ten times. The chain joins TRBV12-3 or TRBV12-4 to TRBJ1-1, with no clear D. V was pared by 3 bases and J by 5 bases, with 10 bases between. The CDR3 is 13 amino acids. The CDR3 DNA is TGTGCCAGCAGTTTGGGGTGGAGGACTGAAGCTTTCTTT. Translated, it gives CASSLGWRTEAFF.

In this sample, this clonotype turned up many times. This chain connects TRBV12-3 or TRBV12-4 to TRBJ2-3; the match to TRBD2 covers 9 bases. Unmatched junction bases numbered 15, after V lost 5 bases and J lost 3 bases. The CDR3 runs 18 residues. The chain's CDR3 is CASSLALDLAGFTDTQYF. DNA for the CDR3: TGTGCCAGCAGTCTTGCCCTTGATCTAGCGGGATTTACAGATACGCAGTATTTT.